This T cell receptor (beta chain) comes out of a study of OX40 agonist ivuxolimab in advanced cancers. On the study more broadly: Patients' therapy was ivuxolimab, an antibody that acts as an agonist of OX40 (CD134). Patients undergoing dose escalation presented with hepatocellular carcinoma, melanoma, renal cell or head and neck cancer. Study results and limitations: Low levels of normalized T-cell clonal expansion also appeared in some nonresponders.

As to this clone: Its antigen remains unknown.

Profiling relied on immunoSEQ multiplex PCR, and the TCRdb table lists in-frame clones only, not all of them. The data contain 74,000 or so clones, approximately 94% of them singletons. The germline V gene has CDR1 MNHEY and CDR2 SMNVEV (reference sequence). The trim removed 6 bases at V and 1 base at J, leaving 8 bases unmatched. CDR3 size: 15 residues. The starting material was CD4+ or CD8+ T cells sorted from blood, obtained in a trial of the OX40 agonist ivuxolimab. The TCR comes from an adult with an advanced solid tumor such as melanoma, head and neck, liver or kidney cancer. This chain links TRBV27 with TRBJ1-2, with TRBD1 matching over 7 bases. The CDR3 spells CASRWTGEDNYGYTF. The CDR3 region has the DNA TGTGCCAGCAGGTGGACAGGCGAAGATAACTATGGCTACACCTTC.